The 20 T cell receptor beta chains reported below all come from one sample, sequenced in a study of human T cells and chemical hapten exposure. Using its own MiXCR run on the RACE reads, TCRdb lists one record per CDR3 protein. The profile shows about 140,000 distinct CDR3 sequences, 12% of them singletons. Stated time point: patch test 2, 6 weeks after DPC sensitization. The treatment here: therapeutic diphenylcyclopropenone sensitization with weekly scalp DPC. Sample: whole blood, taken in connection with sensitization to the hapten diphenylcyclopropenone (DPC). These TCRs come from a woman between 45 and 60 years old with alopecia areata. Some clones in this sample may be carry-over from other donors' samples.

This clonotype was seen at least ten times. V and J are TRBV12-3 or TRBV12-4 and TRBJ2-7; 8 bases are shared with TRBD1. V dropped 8 bases and J dropped 2; count of bases not matched to a gene: 11. This CDR3 contains 15 residues. The CDR3: CASSSGGLLTYEQYF. The CDR3 DNA is TGTGCCAGCTCTTCAGGGGGCCTACTCACCTACGAGCAGTACTTC.

The CDR3 spells CASSFTGGNEQFF. The CDR3 nucleotides read TGTGCCAGCAGTTTTACGGGAGGTAATGAGCAGTTCTTC. The chain links TRBV12-3 or TRBV12-4 to TRBJ2-1; 7 bases fit TRBD2. The CDR3 loop spans 13 amino acids. Unmatched junction bases numbered 3, after V lost 3 bases and J lost 7 bases.

A few counts support this clonotype. The CDR3 loop reads CASSPGTGRVQPQHF. As DNA, the CDR3 is TGTGCCAGCTCACCAGGGACAGGGCGGGTTCAGCCCCAGCATTTT. The chain uses TRBV18 and TRBJ1-5; TRBD1 matches 9 bases. This CDR3 comprises 15 residues. Looked up from germline, CDR1 is KGHSH and CDR2 is LQKENI. The ends lost 2 bases at V and 6 bases at J; junction bases unmatched: 5.

The chain is built from TRBV7-6 and TRBJ2-7; D perhaps matches TRBD1 (6 bases). The germline V gene encodes CDR1 SGHVS and CDR2 FNYEAQ. The V end lost 4 bases, the J end lost 4 bases, and 11 bases lay between the germline ends. The CDR3 has 13 residues. The CDR3, as DNA: TGTGCCAGCAGCTCCCAACAGGGTTACGAGCAGTACTTC. This gives the protein CASSSQQGYEQYF.

The rearrangement links TRBV11-2 to TRBJ2-1; TRBD2 matches at 7 bases. The V gene end was trimmed by 0 bases and the J gene end by 6 bases; junction bases not matched to a gene: 11. Germline CDR1 and CDR2: SGHAT and FQNNGV. The CDR3 spans 17 residues. The CDR3 DNA reads TGTGCCAGCAGCTTAGATATGGCGGGGGTATTTAGCAATGAGCAGTTCTTC. Residues: CASSLDMAGVFSNEQFF.

The J gene is TRBJ1-5, the V gene TRBV4-1, with D maybe TRBD1 (6 bases). This CDR3 is 14 amino acids long. Germline loops: CDR1 MGHRA, CDR2 YSYEKL. V gave up 1 base and J gave up 6 bases, with 10 bases separating them. The DNA for the CDR3 is TGCGCCAGCAGCCAAGCGGGGGGCAGTCAGCCCCAGCATTTT. Its translation: CASSQAGGSQPQHF.

The chain carries TRBV4-2 and TRBJ2-3; 10 bases are shared with TRBD2. The CDR3 extends over 16 amino acids. Unmatched junction bases numbered 6, after V lost 1 base and J lost 5 bases. The germline CDR1 and CDR2 sequences are LGHNA and YNFKEQ. CDR3 sequence: CASSQGSGGKIDTQYF. The CDR3 coding sequence is TGTGCCAGCAGCCAAGGTAGCGGGGGGAAAATAGATACGCAGTATTTT.

In this sample, this clonotype turned up many times. The rearrangement uses TRBV29-1 and TRBJ2-7, with 9 positions matching TRBD2. The germline V gene encodes CDR1 SQVTM and CDR2 ANQGSEA. The CDR3 is 14 residues long. V was pared by 6 bases and J by 7 bases, with 13 bases of the junction left unmatched. The CDR3, as DNA: TGCAGCGTATCTAGCGGGAATATATTGGGGGAGCAGTACTTC. Protein: CSVSSGNILGEQYF.

V usage is TRBV20-1 and J usage is TRBJ2-1, with 9 nucleotides matching TRBD1. The CDR3 has 14 residues. Trimming took 6 bases from V and 12 from J; bases not matched to a gene: 15. CDR1 DFQATT and CDR2 SNEGSKA come from the germline V gene (reference sequence). The CDR3 spells CSAEPGQGGVRQFF. Here the CDR3 DNA reads TGCAGTGCCGAACCGGGACAGGGAGGCGTGAGGCAGTTCTTC.

This clonotype was picked up a small number of times. The chain recombines TRBV21-1 with TRBJ2-5; the table's D call, TRBD1, has no DNA check behind it. TRBV21-1 represents a pseudogene. The CDR3 is made up of 14 amino acids. CDR3 sequence (DNA): TGTGCCAGCGACAGACAGGGGAGGCAAGAGACCCAGTACTTC. Translation: CASDRQGRQETQYF.

V is TRBV3-1 and J is TRBJ1-6, with D perhaps TRBD1 (5 bases). Trimming pared 0 bases from V and 7 bases from J, leaving 10 bases between. The germline V gene encodes CDR1 LGHDT and CDR2 YNNKEL (reference sequence). The CDR3 runs 15 residues. Here the CDR3 DNA reads TGTGCCAGCAGCCAAGATCCAGGGTGGAATTCACCCCTCCACTTT. Its protein product is CASSQDPGWNSPLHF.

This clonotype was found a few times. The chain recombines TRBV14 with TRBJ1-1; the D gene is possibly TRBD1 (5 bases). Germline CDR1 is SGHDN and CDR2 is FVKESK. Trimming shortened V by 0 bases and J by 0 bases, and 11 bases separated the two germline ends. This CDR3 has 16 amino acids. CDR3 coding DNA: TGTGCCAGCAGCCAAGATTACGGGACGTTGAACACTGAAGCTTTCTTT. Its protein is CASSQDYGTLNTEAFF.

This clonotype has ten or more counts. The J gene is TRBJ1-6, the V gene TRBV18; TRBD1 agrees at 10 bases. The J segment lost 10 bases and the V segment lost 3 bases, leaving 9 bases of the junction unmatched. CDR1 KGHSH and CDR2 LQKENI come from the germline V gene. The CDR3 spans 16 residues. The CDR3 sequence is CASSPHAGTGESPLHF. CDR3 nucleotide sequence: TGTGCCAGCTCACCTCACGCCGGGACAGGGGAGTCACCCCTCCACTTT.

The chain joins TRBV30 to TRBJ2-1; TRBD2 matches at 7 bases. Unmatched junction bases numbered 1, after V lost 0 bases and J lost 2 bases. The CDR3 length is 14 residues. CDR1 and CDR2 from the germline V gene are GTSNPN and SVGIG (reference sequence). The CDR3 protein is CAWSVSGPYNEQFF. The CDR3 DNA follows: TGTGCCTGGAGTGTTAGCGGGCCCTACAATGAGCAGTTCTTC. The entire variable domain, with the rest obtained from reference TRBV30 and TRBJ2-1, is as follows: SQTIHQWPATLVQPVGSPLSLECTVEGTSNPNLYWYRQAAGRGLQLLFYSVGIGQISSEVPQNLSASRPQDRQFILSSKKLLLSDSGFYLCAWSVSGPYNEQFFGPGTRLTVL.

The table lists this clonotype with many counts. The rearrangement joins TRBV9 to TRBJ2-7; D tentatively reads TRBD1 or TRBD2 (6 bases each). CDR3 length: 15 amino acids. The germline CDR1 and CDR2 sequences are SGDLS and YYNGEE. V was trimmed by 6 bases and J by 0 bases, leaving 16 bases between them. The chain's CDR3 is CASTQGQGLSYEQYF. In DNA form, the CDR3 reads TGTGCCAGCACCCAGGGGCAGGGACTCTCCTACGAGCAGTACTTC.

This clonotype was seen repeatedly, ten times or more. This chain's CDR3 is CSAITDRAGYEQYF. CDR3 DNA sequence: TGCAGTGCGATAACGGACAGGGCGGGGTACGAGCAGTACTTC. This chain connects TRBV20-1 to TRBJ2-7; 8 nucleotides agree with TRBD1. CDR1 and CDR2 (germline): DFQATT, SNEGSKA (reference sequence). The CDR3 spans 14 residues. With 6 bases clipped from V and 4 bases from J, the junction kept 11 bases outside the gene matches.

In this sample, this clonotype turned up a few times. This chain links TRBV11-3 with TRBJ2-5; the D gene is possibly TRBD1 (6 bases). CDR3 length: 14 residues. The V end lost 6 bases, the J end lost 4 bases, and 15 bases lay between the germline ends. From germline, CDR1 is SGHNT and CDR2 YENEEA. The CDR3 loop reads CASSSYRDGETQYF. Here the CDR3 DNA reads TGTGCCAGCAGTTCGTACAGGGACGGAGAGACCCAGTACTTC.

This clonotype was picked up many times. The V and J genes are TRBV6-6 and TRBJ1-4; D perhaps matches TRBD1 (5 bases). CDR1 is MNHNY, CDR2 SVGAGI, per germline (reference sequence). The CDR3 covers 14 residues. V lost 6 bases to trimming and J lost 5 bases, with 13 bases between them. CDR3 residues: CASSERGANEKLFF. As DNA, the CDR3 is TGTGCCAGCAGCGAAAGGGGAGCGAATGAAAAACTGTTTTTT.

This clonotype was picked up a small number of times. The chain has TRBV18 and TRBJ1-4, with D maybe TRBD1 (6 bases). The germline V gene has CDR1 KGHSH and CDR2 LQKENI. Trimming left V 6 bases short and J 3 bases short, with 11 bases between. The CDR3 consists of 14 residues. The CDR3 DNA reads TGTGCCAGCTCGTCACAGGGCCCTAATGAAAAACTGTTTTTT. Translated: CASSSQGPNEKLFF.

This rearrangement joins TRBV20-1 to TRBJ2-1; no definite D call. Germline V gene data show CDR1 as DFQATT and CDR2 as SNEGSKA (reference sequence). This CDR3 contains 16 residues. Trimming shortened V by 0 bases and J by 0 bases, and 12 bases separated the two germline ends. The CDR3 nucleotides are TGCAGTGCTAGAGATGTTGCTATCAGCTCCTACAATGAGCAGTTCTTC. Protein product: CSARDVAISSYNEQFF.